The rows below give T cell receptor beta chains drawn from one sample of a study of long-term antiretroviral therapy in people with HIV. Profiling relied on immunoSEQ multiplex PCR, and the TCRdb table lists in-frame clones only, not all of them. The sample has roughly 28,000 clones, 88% seen once; the top ten hold 4.1%. The sequences come from unsorted PBMCs, collected 0.5 years after starting antiretroviral therapy. These TCRs come from a woman aged 18 to 35 with HIV. Each CDR3 is given with its conserved first and last residue. The order of the fields is V gene, J gene, clone size, D gene, CDR3 DNA, CDR3 protein. The D gene is left open where the match is weak. Clone size, where shown, is once, few, many, or a class for clones that have expanded.

TRBV19	TRBJ2-7	-	TRBD2	TGTGCCAGTAGTATGAATTTGAGGTTAGCGGGTTCCGAGCAGTACTTC	CASSMNLRLAGSEQYF
TRBV10-1	TRBJ1-4	-	-	TGCGCCAGAAGGCCAGATTCAACTAATGAAAAACTGTTTTTT	CARRPDSTNEKLFF
TRBV10-3	TRBJ1-3	-	-	TGTGCCACAACGCGGACGGGGACTGGAAACACCATATATTTT	CATTRTGTGNTIYF
TRBV6-1	TRBJ1-6	-	TRBD1	TGTGCCAGCAGTGGAAGGAGGACAGGTTCAGGGGGAATCCACTTT	CASSGRRTGSGGIHF
TRBV9	TRBJ2-2	-	TRBD1	TGTGCCAGCAGCGCGTGGGGACAGCCGAACACCGGGGAGCTGTTTTTT	CASSAWGQPNTGELFF
TRBV11-2	TRBJ1-2	once	TRBD1	TGTGCCAGCAGCTTAGTGTTCGGCAGGGGGGCAGAGGGCTACACCTTC	CASSLVFGRGAEGYTF
TRBV7-2	TRBJ1-2	-	TRBD1	TGTGCCAGCAGCACGACAGGGTGGGCCTATGGCTACACCTTC	CASSTTGWAYGYTF
TRBV15	TRBJ1-5	once	-	TGTGCCACCAGGCACGGGGCCTCCGATAGCAATCAGCCCCAGCATTTT	CATRHGASDSNQPQHF
TRBV2	TRBJ2-5	-	TRBD2	TGTGCCAGCTTAGCGGGAGTCGGTGAGACCCAGTACTTC	CASLAGVGETQYF
TRBV4-1	TRBJ2-7	-	-	TGCGCCAGCAGCCAAGATCGGGTACGGGAGAGTCGGCGGTACGAGCAGTACTTC	CASSQDRVRESRRYEQYF
TRBV5-6	TRBJ2-7	few	-	TGTGCCAGCAGCTGGCAGGGGACCTACGAGCAGTACTTC	CASSWQGTYEQYF